Listed below are T cell receptor beta chains from one sample, sequenced in a study of shared T cell receptors in the human thymus. TCRdb's table, derived via immunoSEQ multiplex PCR, lists solely in-frame clones and lacks some. The sample has roughly 710,000 clones, approximately 83% seen once; the top ten hold under 0.012%. These sequences were also reported in another study, on human thymus T cells.

Sequencing was carried out using thymocytes. The source is a girl under two years old with a congenital heart defect. CDR3s include the opening cysteine and the closing phenylalanine or tryptophan. The D gene is left open where the match is weak. Clone size is given for some rows only: seen once, a few or many times, or a class if the clone is expanded.

D	V	length	J	size	CDR3
-	TRBV5-1	12	TRBJ2-1	-	CASSFLAREQFF
TRBD2	TRBV15	13	TRBJ2-1	-	CATSSRLAGGQFF
-	TRBV4-3	18	TRBJ2-1	-	CASSQEIWSGKTYNEQFF
TRBD1	TRBV5-1	17	TRBJ1-2	-	CASSLPGQGFGHQGHTF
TRBD1	TRBV4-1	17	TRBJ1-1	once	CASSQAGTGEEDTEAFF
-	TRBV28	13	TRBJ1-2	-	CASTWGQGGGYTF
-	TRBV7-8	14	TRBJ1-5	-	CASSLSTDNQPQHF
-	TRBV5-1	14	TRBJ1-1	few	CASTMDTKNTEAFF
TRBD2	TRBV10-3	18	TRBJ2-3	-	CAISEPTGLAASTDTQYF
TRBD1	TRBV5-1	18	TRBJ1-6	-	CASSLYYGQGRGNSPLHF
-	TRBV7-4	19	TRBJ1-2	-	CASSLIYAKDNDRNYGYTF
-	TRBV28	13	TRBJ1-2	-	CASSLWDRTFLTF
TRBD1	TRBV7-9	15	TRBJ1-1	-	CASSLGGQGCTEAFF
TRBD1	TRBV6-5	16	TRBJ1-2	-	CASSYSFKQGAGGYTF
TRBD1	TRBV5-1	17	TRBJ1-4	-	CASRRGQIITTNEKLFF
-	TRBV6-5	13	TRBJ1-3	-	CASSQGFGNTIYF
-	TRBV15	15	TRBJ2-7	-	CATSRDQVATYEQYF
-	TRBV7-2	17	TRBJ1-2	-	CASSLEGKGGDRYGYTF
-	TRBV7-2	18	TRBJ2-3	-	CASSLALIAGANTDTQYF
-	TRBV10-3	16	TRBJ1-2	-	CAIARGRGIPNYGYTF
TRBD1	TRBV5-6	14	TRBJ1-6	-	CASSPDRGSSPLHF
TRBD1	TRBV4-1	15	TRBJ2-1	-	CASSKDRGLDNEQFF
-	TRBV5-1	18	TRBJ1-2	-	CASSLNPSGKAPTYGYTF
TRBD1	TRBV6-5	13	TRBJ1-2	-	CASSIDRGGGYTF
-	TRBV6-5	14	TRBJ1-1	-	CASSYGAGATEAFF
TRBD2	TRBV27	16	TRBJ2-5	-	CASSLAIRGGQETQYF
-	TRBV6-4	14	TRBJ2-3	-	CASSLDSRTDTQYF
TRBD1	TRBV27	15	TRBJ1-1	-	CASSLLQGAWTEAFF
-	TRBV4-1	17	TRBJ2-4	-	CASSQTTRGGLKNIQYF
-	TRBV19	11	TRBJ1-2	-	CASGQGNGYTF
TRBD1	TRBV6-5	16	TRBJ1-3	-	CASSSDQGQYGNTIYF
TRBD1	TRBV27	14	TRBJ2-7	-	CASSHSGTDYEQYF